The rows below give T cell receptor beta chains drawn from one sample of a study of OX40 agonist ivuxolimab in advanced cancers. The data were produced by immunoSEQ multiplex PCR, yet TCRdb's version contains in-frame clones alone and is incomplete. Of fewer than 60,000 clones detected, over 70% appear once; the ten largest clones hold 3% to 4%. The material was CD4+ or CD8+ T cells sorted from blood, obtained in a trial of the OX40 agonist ivuxolimab. The receptor source for this set is an adult with an advanced solid tumor such as melanoma, head and neck, liver or kidney cancer. CDR3s include the opening cysteine and the closing phenylalanine or tryptophan. The D gene is left open where the match is weak.

length,D,J,V,CDR3
15,TRBD1,TRBJ2-7,TRBV18,CASSPGTGVSYEQYF
13,NA,TRBJ2-7,TRBV1,CTSSHTRAYEQYF
17,TRBD2,TRBJ2-6,TRBV29-1,CSVVGLAGRSGANVLTF
15,TRBD2,TRBJ2-5,TRBV7-6,CASSSGVAGGETQYF
13,NA,TRBJ2-1,TRBV19,CASSIGTEPRPFF
13,TRBD2,TRBJ2-2,TRBV7-2,CASRREVSGELFF
16,NA,TRBJ1-1,TRBV4-3,CASSQVPGHMNTEAFF
13,NA,TRBJ1-1,TRBV11-2,CASTELMNTEAFF
13,NA,TRBJ1-2,TRBV11-2,CASSLAREDGYTF
14,TRBD1,TRBJ1-2,TRBV19,CASSIQGGNYGYTF
13,NA,TRBJ1-2,TRBV6-1,CASSDPGRYGYTF
13,NA,TRBJ1-2,TRBV28,CASNLQINYGYTF
13,NA,TRBJ2-3,TRBV19,CASSIAPSDTQYF
14,NA,TRBJ2-6,TRBV5-1,CASTPGSGANVLTF
15,TRBD1,TRBJ1-2,TRBV19,CASSIVGTGGHGYTF
16,TRBD1,TRBJ1-5,TRBV7-8,CASSLGVSGGYQPQHF
18,TRBD2,TRBJ2-3,TRBV27,CASSLYSGGASSTDTQYF
15,NA,TRBJ1-1,TRBV6-6,CASSYTSSGYTEAFF
18,NA,TRBJ1-1,TRBV7-5,CARSLRQHGTPRNTEAFF
13,NA,TRBJ2-3,TRBV11-1,CASSLGRFGTQYF
13,NA,TRBJ2-1,TRBV7-2,CASSLGEYNEQFF
15,TRBD2,TRBJ2-1,TRBV7-9,CASSLDGGRGNEQFF
14,TRBD1,TRBJ1-4,TRBV5-5,CASSLTGFGEKLFF
13,NA,TRBJ2-7,TRBV6-4,CASRHRDSYEQYF
17,TRBD2,TRBJ2-1,TRBV7-3,CASNLRIQGTSDNEQFF
11,NA,TRBJ1-2,TRBV12-5,CASGDNYGYTF
13,NA,TRBJ1-2,TRBV5-1,CASSLKVNYGYTF
14,TRBD2,TRBJ2-2,TRBV19,CASISGGTTGELFF
15,NA,TRBJ1-4,TRBV19,CASSIVRATNEKLFF
15,TRBD1,TRBJ2-5,TRBV4-1,CASSRPGQGGETQYF
14,NA,TRBJ2-7,TRBV6-1,CASRLTEFSYEQYF
17,TRBD2,TRBJ2-5,TRBV4-1,CASSQGTSGGYQETQYF
14,NA,TRBJ2-3,TRBV5-6,CASSLGPSTDTQYF
13,TRBD2,TRBJ2-3,TRBV10-1,CASMGTSGDTQYF
15,NA,TRBJ2-3,TRBV14,CASSQELGVTDTQYF
12,NA,TRBJ2-2,TRBV27,CASSLVIGELFF
14,NA,TRBJ1-2,TRBV11-2,CASSPGFSGSGYTF
15,NA,TRBJ1-1,TRBV18,CASSPGQGPNTEAFF
14,TRBD2,TRBJ2-3,TRBV28,CASSYGLAADTQYF
21,TRBD2,TRBJ2-5,TRBV19,CASSVFSGRTQTPLGRETQYF
15,TRBD1,TRBJ2-5,TRBV5-1,CASSVDRGLRETQYF
13,TRBD2,TRBJ2-5,TRBV9,CASSVSGEGTQYF
12,NA,TRBJ1-6,TRBV7-9,CASSSPGTVVHF
18,NA,TRBJ1-1,TRBV2,CASRDRDPTRWVNTEAFF
14,TRBD1,TRBJ2-7,TRBV5-4,CASEDRGGSYEQYF
15,TRBD1,TRBJ1-5,TRBV19,CASSPRTGGDQPQHF
14,NA,TRBJ2-7,TRBV27,CASSLVGPTYEQYF
15,NA,TRBJ1-2,TRBV21-1,CASSKAREGDYGYTF
14,NA,TRBJ2-6,TRBV27,CAIGTAAGANVLTF
17,TRBD1,TRBJ1-4,TRBV5-6,CASSFMTGGMRDEKLFF
15,NA,TRBJ2-3,TRBV19,CASTPRGRGTDTQYF
15,TRBD1,TRBJ2-3,TRBV4-1,CASSQGTGVADTQYF
13,NA,TRBJ1-5,TRBV10-2,CASSRTENQPQHF